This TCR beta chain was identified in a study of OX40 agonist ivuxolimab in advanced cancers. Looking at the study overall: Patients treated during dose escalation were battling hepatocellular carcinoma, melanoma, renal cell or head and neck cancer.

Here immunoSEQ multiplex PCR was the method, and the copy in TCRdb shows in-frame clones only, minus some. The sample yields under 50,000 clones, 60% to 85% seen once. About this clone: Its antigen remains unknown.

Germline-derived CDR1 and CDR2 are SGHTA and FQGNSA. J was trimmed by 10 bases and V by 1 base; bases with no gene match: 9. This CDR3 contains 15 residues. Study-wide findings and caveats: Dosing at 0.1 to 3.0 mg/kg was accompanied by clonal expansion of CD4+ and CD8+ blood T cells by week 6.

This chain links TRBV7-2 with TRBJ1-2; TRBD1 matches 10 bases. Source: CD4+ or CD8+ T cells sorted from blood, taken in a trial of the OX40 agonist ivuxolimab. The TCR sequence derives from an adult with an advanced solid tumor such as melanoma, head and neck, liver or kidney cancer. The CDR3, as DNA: TGTGCCAGCAGCTTAGACTGGGGACAGGGGTTAGACTACACCTTC. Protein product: CASSLDWGQGLDYTF.